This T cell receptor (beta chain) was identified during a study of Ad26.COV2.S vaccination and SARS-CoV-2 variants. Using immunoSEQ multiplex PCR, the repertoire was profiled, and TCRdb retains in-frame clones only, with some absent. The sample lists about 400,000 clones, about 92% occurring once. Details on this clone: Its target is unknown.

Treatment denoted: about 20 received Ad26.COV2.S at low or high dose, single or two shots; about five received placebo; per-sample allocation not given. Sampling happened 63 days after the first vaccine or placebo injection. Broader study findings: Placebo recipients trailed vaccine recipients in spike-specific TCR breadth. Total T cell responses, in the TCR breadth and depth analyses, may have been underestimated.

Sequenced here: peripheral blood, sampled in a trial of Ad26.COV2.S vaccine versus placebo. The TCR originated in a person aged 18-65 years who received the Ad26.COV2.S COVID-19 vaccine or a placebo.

CDR3 in DNA: TGTGCCACGGAAACAGGGGGCATGACTGAAGCTTTCTTT. Its protein product is CATETGGMTEAFF. This rearrangement joins TRBV19 to TRBJ1-1, with 9 positions matching TRBD1. V trimming: 10 bases; J trimming: 5 bases; junction bases outside the gene matches: 8. Germline-derived CDR1 and CDR2 are LNHDA and SQIVND (reference sequence). The CDR3 is made up of 13 amino acids.